Listed below are T cell receptor beta chains from one sample, sequenced in a study of radiotherapy plus CTLA-4 blockade in lung cancer. The assay was immunoSEQ multiplex PCR, and TCRdb's table has in-frame clones only and misses some. The table shows about 97,000 clones, with 65% to 80% occurring only once. The source material was peripheral blood, sampled from a patient treated with radiotherapy plus ipilimumab. These receptors were collected from a human donor with non-small cell lung cancer who had a partial response to radiotherapy plus ipilimumab. Some clones in this sample may be carry-over from other donors' samples. CDR3s include the opening cysteine and the closing phenylalanine or tryptophan. D genes are given only for firm matches. Part of the rows lack a size; the others show once, few, many or a class for expanded clones.

D gene	clone size	V gene	J gene	CDR3 DNA	CDR3 protein
-	-	TRBV7-8	TRBJ2-5	TGTGCCAGCAGCTTAACGGGACTTTCGTACTTC	CASSLTGLSYF
-	-	TRBV6-5	TRBJ2-7	TGTGCCAGCAGGGAGACTTCGGACTCCTACGAGCAGTACTTC	CASRETSDSYEQYF
-	-	TRBV7-3	TRBJ2-2	TGTGCCAGCAGCTTAGGTCCGGGTCGAACCGGGGAGCTGTTTTTT	CASSLGPGRTGELFF
-	-	TRBV11-3	TRBJ1-2	TGTGCCAGCAGTAGCCTCACTTGGAATGGCTACACCTTC	CASSSLTWNGYTF
TRBD2	-	TRBV28	TRBJ2-2	TGTGCCAGCTTACTAGCGGGAGGTTCCGGGGAGCTGTTTTTT	CASLLAGGSGELFF
-	once	TRBV9	TRBJ1-2	TGTGCCAGCAGCGTAGCCGCCAGGGCCTATGGCTACACCTTC	CASSVAARAYGYTF
TRBD2	-	TRBV5-1	TRBJ2-3	TGCGCCAGCACGCCTTGGATGGGACTAGCGGGGGGTAGCACAGATACGCAGTATTTT	CASTPWMGLAGGSTDTQYF
TRBD2	-	TRBV7-2	TRBJ2-5	TGTGCCAGCAGCTTAGACGTCGCGGGGGGCGCGGGGGAGCAGTACTTC	CASSLDVAGGAGEQYF
-	-	TRBV11-3	TRBJ2-7	TGTGCCAGCAGCTATAGGAACAGTAACAACGAGCAGTACTTC	CASSYRNSNNEQYF
-	once	TRBV29-1	TRBJ2-3	TGCAGCGTTGGGTTAGGCACAGATACGCAGTATTTT	CSVGLGTDTQYF
TRBD2	-	TRBV5-5	TRBJ2-3	TGTGCCAGCAGCGGACCGGGACTAGCGGGGGGCGGAGATACGCAGTATTTT	CASSGPGLAGGGDTQYF
-	-	TRBV4-1	TRBJ2-3	TGCGCCAGCAGCCAAGAGTCGGGAACTAGCACAGATACGCAGTATTTT	CASSQESGTSTDTQYF
TRBD1	-	TRBV6-1	TRBJ1-2	TGTGCCAGCAGCCTGACAGGGGACTATGGCTACACCTTC	CASSLTGDYGYTF
-	-	TRBV7-6	TRBJ2-1	TGTGCCAGCAACTTAGGGGCTAGCGTGAGCTCCTACAATGAGCAGTTCTTC	CASNLGASVSSYNEQFF
-	-	TRBV7-3	TRBJ2-6	TGTGCCAGCAGCTCAGTTTTGTCAGGGGCCAACGTCCTGACTTTC	CASSSVLSGANVLTF